A selection of T cell receptor beta chains follows, all from one sample in a study of regulatory T cells in long-lasting Graves disease. TCRdb re-called the multiplex PCR reads through MiXCR, storing one row per CDR3 protein. The sample yields 560,000 or so distinct CDR3 sequences, about 16% seen once. The data also belong to a second study, concerning T cells in Graves' hyperthyroidism and ophthalmopathy.

The material was peripheral blood mononuclear cells (PBMCs), obtained at new diagnosis, from a patient treated with antithyroid drugs. The source of these receptors is a man aged 18 to 30 with Graves disease. Each CDR3 is given with its conserved first and last residue. A D gene is named only where the DNA matches it firmly. Size is stated for part of the rows, as once, few or many counts, or as a class when the clone is expanded.

d_gene,j_gene,v_gene,abundance,CDR3nt,CDR3aa
TRBD1,TRBJ2-7,TRBV4-1,few,TGCGCCAGCAGTCCTGCGACACAATCGACAGGGTCCTACGAGCAGTACTTC,CASSPATQSTGSYEQYF
TRBD2,TRBJ2-1,TRBV10-1,.,TGCGCCAGCAGTGAGGGGAGCGGGAGGTCGAATGAGCAGTTCTTC,CASSEGSGRSNEQFF
.,TRBJ2-7,TRBV12-3/TRBV12-4,many,TGTGCCAGCAGCCCGGGGTCGGGGAACTACGAGCAGTACTTC,CASSPGSGNYEQYF
.,TRBJ2-7,TRBV29-1,many,TGCAGCGTTGGTGACGGGAGTTACGAGCAGTACTTC,CSVGDGSYEQYF
.,TRBJ2-2,TRBV4-1,.,TGCGCCAGCAGCCAAGAACTGATTACCGGGGAGCTGTTTTTT,CASSQELITGELFF
.,TRBJ2-7,TRBV5-1,many,TGCGCCAGCAGCGACCCCGGGACATCTACCTACGAGCAGTACTTC,CASSDPGTSTYEQYF
TRBD1,TRBJ2-2,TRBV30,many,TGTGCCTGGAGTAGACGGGACAGGGTGAACACCGGGGAGCTGTTTTTT,CAWSRRDRVNTGELFF
TRBD2,TRBJ2-3,TRBV20-1,.,TGCAGTGCTAGAGGGGGACCGGGACTAGCGGGAGTGGGAGATACGCAGTATTTT,CSARGGPGLAGVGDTQYF
TRBD1,TRBJ2-3,TRBV29-1,many,TGCAGCGTTGGGCCAGGGGGTACAGATACGCAGTATTTT,CSVGPGGTDTQYF
.,TRBJ2-2,TRBV3-1,few,TGTGCCAGCAGCCCCCCCCACACCGGGGAGCTGTTTTTT,CASSPPHTGELFF
TRBD2,TRBJ2-3,TRBV7-2,many,TGTGCCAGCAGCATCGGACTTAGCGGGAGGGCAGATACGCAGTATTTT,CASSIGLSGRADTQYF
.,TRBJ1-2,TRBV12-3/TRBV12-4,.,TGTGCCAGCAGTTTAATAGGCAATCCTAATGGCTACACCTTC,CASSLIGNPNGYTF
.,TRBJ2-7,TRBV11-3,many,TGTGCCAGCAGCCCTGCTGGTTTATCCTACGAGCAGTACTTC,CASSPAGLSYEQYF
.,TRBJ2-7,TRBV12-3/TRBV12-4,many,TGTGCCAGCAGTTTAGCGGGGATGCTTTACGAGCAGTACTTC,CASSLAGMLYEQYF
TRBD1,TRBJ1-2,TRBV19,.,TGTGCCAGTAGTCTGCCCACAGGGGGGTATGGCTACACCTTC,CASSLPTGGYGYTF
.,TRBJ2-6,TRBV19,few,TGTGCCAGTAGTAACCGACAGGTCTCTGGGGCCAACGTCCTGACTTTC,CASSNRQVSGANVLTF
TRBD2,TRBJ2-7,TRBV12-3/TRBV12-4,many,TGTGCCAGCAGCCCTAACGACGGGGGGGGGCGGTACGAGCAGTACTTC,CASSPNDGGGRYEQYF
.,TRBJ2-5,TRBV30,many,TGTGCCTCCAAGTGGTTGGAGACCCAGTACTTC,CASKWLETQYF
TRBD2,TRBJ2-1,TRBV5-1,.,TGCGCCAGCAGCTACAGCCTAAGTAGCGGGAGTGGAAATGAGCAGTTCTTC,CASSYSLSSGSGNEQFF
.,TRBJ2-3,TRBV14,.,TGTGCCAGCAGCCAGGCTAGCACAGATACGCAGTATTTT,CASSQASTDTQYF
TRBD2,TRBJ2-7,TRBV6-2/TRBV6-3,few,TGTGCCTCCCTGAGCGGGAGCCCCTACGAGCAGTACTTC,CASLSGSPYEQYF
.,TRBJ2-5,TRBV28,.,TGTGCCAGCAGTTTACGGAAAGGGCTCCAAGAGACCCAGTACTTC,CASSLRKGLQETQYF
TRBD2,TRBJ2-1,TRBV20-1,.,TGCAGTGCTCCTGGGACTAGCGGAGGTATATACAATGAGCAGTTCTTC,CSAPGTSGGIYNEQFF
.,TRBJ2-1,TRBV27,many,TGTGCCAGCAGTTTTGAGGGAGGTCATAGCTCCTACAATGAGCAGTTCTTC,CASSFEGGHSSYNEQFF
TRBD2,TRBJ2-7,TRBV7-9,many,TGTGCCAGCAGCCCCCGAAGACTGGCGGGAGGGCCGTTGAGCTCCTACGAGCAGTACTTC,CASSPRRLAGGPLSSYEQYF
.,TRBJ2-1,TRBV6-5,.,TGTGCCAGCAGTTCAGGCGTGACGTACAATGAGCAGTTCTTC,CASSSGVTYNEQFF
.,TRBJ2-1,TRBV5-1,few,TGCGCCAGCAGCCTCCGTTCGAGGGGGAGATCCTACAATGAGCAGTTCTTC,CASSLRSRGRSYNEQFF
.,TRBJ2-5,TRBV5-6,few,TGTGCCAGCAGCTTGGGCCCCCGGGGTAGCGGTTCCCAAGAGACCCAGTACTTC,CASSLGPRGSGSQETQYF
.,TRBJ1-2,TRBV7-2,many,TGTGCCAGCAGCTTATTAATCGGGTTGCCTGGCTACACCTTC,CASSLLIGLPGYTF